One sample yielded the 30 T cell receptor beta chains listed below, sequenced in a study of blood T cell repertoires in COVID-19. The protocol was immunoSEQ multiplex PCR, while the TCRdb copy is restricted to in-frame clones and leaves out a portion. Among around 250,000 clones listed, roughly nine tenths were seen once. Sequencing was done on a sample of PBMCs or T cells enriched from blood (not recorded which). These receptors were collected from a human donor in a cohort exposed to, infected with or recovered from COVID-19 (not recorded which). The donor label of this sample is uncertain.

The chain employs TRBV20-1 and TRBJ2-1; weak D call: TRBD1 (5 bases). Germline V gene sequence: CDR1 DFQATT, CDR2 SNEGSKA (reference sequence). CDR3 length equals 10 residues. Trimming stripped 6 bases from V and 10 bases from J, with 10 bases between. The CDR3 nucleotides are TGCAGTGCCAGGGCGAACGAGCAGTTCTTC. Translation gives CSARANEQFF.

The V gene is TRBV5-4, the J gene TRBJ2-5; 14 bases match TRBD2. CDR1 is SGHNT, CDR2 YYREEE, per germline (reference sequence). V gave up 4 bases and J gave up 2 bases; unmatched junction bases: 7. The CDR3 totals 17 residues. The CDR3 bases are TGTGCCAGCAGCGCCTGGACTAGCGGGGGGTTACAAGAGACCCAGTACTTC. It translates to CASSAWTSGGLQETQYF. Complete variable domain (other parts from reference TRBV5-4 and TRBJ2-5): ETGVTQSPTHLIKTRGQQVTLRCSSQSGHNTVSWYQQALGQGPQFIFQYYREEENGRGNFPPRFSGLQFPNYSSELNVNALELDDSALYLCASSAWTSGGLQETQYFGPGTRLLVL.

This sequence joins TRBV6-2 or TRBV6-3 and TRBJ1-2; 7 bases are a match to TRBD1. Trimming cost V 6 bases and J 4 bases; bases outside gene matches: 5. The CDR3 is 13 amino acids. Germline CDR1 MNHEY, CDR2 SVGEGT. As DNA, the CDR3 is TGTGCCAGCAGCCTCGGGACAGTCTATGGCTACACCTTC. Amino acids: CASSLGTVYGYTF.

The genes are TRBV9 and TRBJ1-3, with D uncertain. Trimming removed 8 bases from V and 0 bases from J, with 9 bases in between. Looked up from germline, CDR1 is SGDLS and CDR2 is YYNGEE. The CDR3 extends over 13 amino acids. The CDR3 nucleotides are TGTGCCAGGGGGAGTCACTCTGGAAACACCATATATTTT. This encodes CARGSHSGNTIYF.

The genes are TRBV9 and TRBJ2-3, with 8 bases identical to TRBD2. Germline V gives CDR1 SGDLS, CDR2 YYNGEE. The V and J ends lost 4 bases and 6 bases, in that order; junction bases with no gene match: 10. The CDR3 sequence is 15 residues long. This CDR3 is CASSPDGGADDTQYF. The CDR3 bases are TGTGCCAGCAGCCCCGACGGGGGGGCAGATGATACGCAGTATTTT.

The rearrangement links TRBV19 to TRBJ2-5; D gene uncertain. Germline lookup yields CDR1 LNHDA and CDR2 SQIVND (reference sequence). Trimming took 5 bases from V and 5 from J, leaving 12 bases between them. CDR3 size: 13 residues. For the CDR3, the DNA is TGTGCCAGTAGTCTCCGGTATTCCGAGACCCAGTACTTC. Translating it yields CASSLRYSETQYF.

The chain carries TRBV7-6 and TRBJ2-7; weak D call: TRBD1 (6 bases). Germline V gives CDR1 SGHVS, CDR2 FNYEAQ. Trimming shortened V by 6 bases and J by 5 bases, and 17 bases separated the two germline ends. This CDR3 is built from 14 residues. CDR3 in DNA: TGTGCCAGCAGTTCTACAGGGATCAGCGACGAGCAGTACTTC. Translation gives CASSSTGISDEQYF.

This rearrangement joins TRBV19 to TRBJ1-2, with D tentatively TRBD1 (6 bases). The CDR3 has 15 residues. Trimming stripped 5 bases from V and 4 bases from J, with 17 bases between. Per germline, CDR1 LNHDA and CDR2 SQIVND (reference sequence). The CDR3 sequence is CASSSQDSLSYGYTF. The DNA of the CDR3 is TGTGCCAGTAGTTCACAGGACAGCCTAAGCTATGGCTACACCTTC.

As DNA, the CDR3 is TGCGCCAGCAGCTTGGAAGCGGGGGCCAGTAATGAAAAACTGTTTTTT. This encodes CASSLEAGASNEKLFF. The rearrangement joins TRBV5-1 to TRBJ1-4, with TRBD1 as a possible D gene (6 bases). The length of the CDR3 is 16 residues. Trimming pared 0 bases from V and 4 bases from J, leaving 13 bases between. CDR1 is SGHRS, CDR2 YFSETQ, per germline. Full variable domain (rest looked up from reference TRBV5-1 and TRBJ1-4): KAGVTQTPRYLIKTRGQQVTLSCSPISGHRSVSWYQQTPGQGLQFLFEYFSETQRNKGNFPGRFSGRQFSNSRSEMNVSTLELGDSALYLCASSLEAGASNEKLFFGSGTQLSVL.

V and J are TRBV27 and TRBJ1-5, with D hard to call. V gave up 0 bases and J gave up 7 bases, with 13 bases separating them. The germline V gene encodes CDR1 MNHEY and CDR2 SMNVEV (reference sequence). The CDR3 runs 15 residues. In DNA form, the CDR3 reads TGTGCCAGCAGTTTATCGCCGGGGTTCGGGCAGCCCCAGCATTTT. As protein: CASSLSPGFGQPQHF.

The J gene is TRBJ1-5, the V gene TRBV7-9; D not certain. Germline V gene data show CDR1 as SEHNR and CDR2 as FQNEAQ (reference sequence). This CDR3 is built from 15 residues. Trimming removed 1 base from V and 6 bases from J, with 13 bases in between. CDR3 sequence reads: CASSLEKGGSQPQHF. The CDR3 DNA is TGTGCCAGCAGCTTAGAGAAGGGAGGTAGTCAGCCCCAGCATTTT.

Details on this clone: Other DNA sequences in the same sample also yield this CDR3. This chain uses TRBV9 with TRBJ1-6; no definite D call. Germline V gene lookup returns CDR1 SGDLS and CDR2 YYNGEE. Trimming took off 1 base at V and 10 bases at J, with 6 bases between the two ends. The CDR3 covers 12 residues. The CDR3 is CASSVPGSPLHF. CDR3 sequence (DNA): TGTGCCAGCAGCGTACCCGGGTCACCCCTCCACTTT.

The chain carries TRBV5-1 and TRBJ2-7, with D possibly TRBD2 on 7 matching bases. Germline loops: CDR1 SGHRS, CDR2 YFSETQ. The V gene lost 5 bases and the J gene lost 5 bases, with 14 bases spanning the gap. The CDR3 has 13 amino acids. The CDR3 spells CASRKRGGDEQYF. The CDR3 DNA follows: TGCGCCAGCAGGAAGAGGGGGGGCGACGAGCAGTACTTC. Combining the CDR3 with reference TRBV5-1 and TRBJ2-7 gives the whole variable domain KAGVTQTPRYLIKTRGQQVTLSCSPISGHRSVSWYQQTPGQGLQFLFEYFSETQRNKGNFPGRFSGRQFSNSRSEMNVSTLELGDSALYLCASRKRGGDEQYFGPGTRLTVT.

The chain has TRBV5-4 and TRBJ2-1, with TRBD1 matching over 10 bases. V shed 4 bases and J 8 bases; nucleotides not matched to a gene: 9. The germline CDR1 and CDR2 sequences are SGHNT and YYREEE (reference sequence). CDR3 size: 15 residues. In DNA form, the CDR3 reads TGTGCCAGCAGCCTCGACAGGGGGCGTCTTGATGAGCAGTTCTTC. Translating it yields CASSLDRGRLDEQFF.

This clone was picked up one time. The CDR3 is CASSEGGVYEQYF. DNA for the CDR3: TGTGCCAGTAGCGAAGGCGGGGTCTACGAGCAGTACTTC. This sequence joins TRBV19 and TRBJ2-7, with TRBD2 as a possible D gene (6 bases). This CDR3 is built from 13 residues. The V gene lost 6 bases and the J gene lost 3 bases, with 12 bases spanning the gap. The germline gives CDR1 LNHDA, CDR2 SQIVND (reference sequence).

This chain connects TRBV29-1 to TRBJ2-7; TRBD1 matches 9 bases. CDR3 length equals 14 residues. In germline, CDR1 is SQVTM, CDR2 ANQGSEA. V lost 4 bases, J lost 5 bases, and 9 bases stayed unmatched. The CDR3 DNA sequence: TGCAGCGTTGGGGGGGGACAGGGTGTGGACGAGCAGTACTTC. Amino acids: CSVGGGQGVDEQYF.

CDR3 protein: CASRSGGANYGYTF. In DNA, the CDR3 is TGTGCCAGCAGATCAGGGGGAGCTAACTATGGCTACACCTTC. The chain carries TRBV6-5 and TRBJ1-2; 7 bases are a match to TRBD1. The V and J ends lost 6 bases and 0 bases, in that order; junction bases with no gene match: 4. The germline CDR1 and CDR2 sequences are MNHEY and SVGAGI. The CDR3 covers 14 residues.

J is TRBJ1-2 and V is TRBV6-2 or TRBV6-3, with D possibly matching TRBD1 (6 bases). CDR3 length: 14 amino acids. Germline V gene lookup returns CDR1 MNHEY and CDR2 SVGEGT. Trimming stripped 6 bases from V and 1 base from J, with 12 bases between. CDR3 sequence reads: CASRPGQNNYGYTF. The DNA of the CDR3 is TGTGCCAGCAGACCTGGACAGAATAACTATGGCTACACCTTC.

This chain uses TRBV7-2 with TRBJ1-1; no firm D call. This CDR3 comprises 14 residues. V shed 6 bases and J shed 4 bases, with 15 bases lying between them. The germline CDR1 and CDR2 sequences are SGHTA and FQGNSA. The DNA of the CDR3 is TGTGCCAGCAGGTCCCATCCCCTAGGCACTGAAGCTTTCTTT. It encodes CASRSHPLGTEAFF.

This chain connects TRBV2 to TRBJ2-1; D remains ambiguous. Trimming left V 2 bases short and J 7 bases short, with 6 bases between. The CDR3 runs 12 residues. CDR1 and CDR2 from the germline V gene are SNHLY and FYNNEI. The DNA of the CDR3 is TGTGCCAGCAGTGAAATGGAGAATGAGCAGTTCTTC. This encodes CASSEMENEQFF. The full variable domain, rest sourced from reference TRBV2 and TRBJ2-1, is EPEVTQTPSHQVTQMGQEVILRCVPISNHLYFYWYRQILGQKVEFLVSFYNNEISEKSEIFDDQFSVERPDGSNFTLKIRSTKLEDSAMYFCASSEMENEQFFGPGTRLTVL.

The chain couples TRBV7-8 to TRBJ2-5, with TRBD1 identical over 8 bases. J was trimmed by 5 bases and V by 4 bases; bases with no gene match: 6. CDR3 length equals 14 residues. The germline V gene has CDR1 SGHVS and CDR2 FQNEAQ. CDR3 sequence: CASSSNTGGETQYF. Written as DNA, the CDR3 is TGTGCCAGCAGCTCCAATACAGGGGGGGAGACCCAGTACTTC.

The chain has TRBV9 and TRBJ2-7; 9 bases are a match to TRBD1. Germline V CDR1 and CDR2: SGDLS, YYNGEE. Unmatched junction bases numbered 6, after V lost 4 bases and J lost 4 bases. This CDR3 is 14 amino acids long. The CDR3 bases are TGTGCCAGCAGCCCGGGGGACAGGGCATACGAGCAGTACTTC. Amino acid sequence: CASSPGDRAYEQYF.

V gene TRBV9 combines with J gene TRBJ2-5, with 7 nucleotides matching TRBD2. CDR3 length equals 16 residues. V shed 4 bases and J 1 base; nucleotides not matched to a gene: 10. Germline CDR1 and CDR2: SGDLS and YYNGEE. In nucleotides, the CDR3 is TGTGCCAGCAGCCTCCGGGGGGTGGCGGCCCAAGAGACCCAGTACTTC. Encoded protein: CASSLRGVAAQETQYF.

This rearrangement joins TRBV11-2 to TRBJ2-3; 11 bases fit TRBD2. Losses at the gene ends were 4 bases for V and 6 bases for J; bases not matched to a gene: 9. CDR3 length equals 16 residues. CDR1 is SGHAT, CDR2 FQNNGV, per germline. Here the CDR3 DNA reads TGTGCCAGCAGCTCCCACCTAGCGGGGGGCCCGGATACGCAGTATTTT. Translated, it gives CASSSHLAGGPDTQYF.

The chain joins TRBV7-9 to TRBJ2-7; TRBD1 agrees at 7 bases. This CDR3 region has 15 residues. The V gene end was trimmed by 1 base and the J gene end by 4 bases; junction bases not matched to a gene: 7. CDR1 is SEHNR and CDR2 is FQNEAQ in the germline V gene (reference sequence). The chain's CDR3 is CASSLEDRRTYEQYF. The DNA of the CDR3 is TGTGCCAGCAGCTTAGAGGACAGGAGAACATACGAGCAGTACTTC. The complete variable domain, with remaining parts taken from reference TRBV7-9 and TRBJ2-7, reads DTGVSQNPRHKITKRGQNVTFRCDPISEHNRLYWYRQTLGQGPEFLTYFQNEAQLEKSRLLSDRFSAERPKGSFSTLEIQRTEQGDSAMYLCASSLEDRRTYEQYFGPGTRLTVT.

V usage is TRBV30 and J usage is TRBJ2-7; the D gene is possibly TRBD2 (6 bases). The germline gives CDR1 GTSNPN, CDR2 SVGIG (reference sequence). The CDR3 runs to 13 residues. Trimming shortened V by 1 base and J by 0 bases, and 7 bases separated the two germline ends. The CDR3 spells CAWSGGVSYEQYF. The DNA for the CDR3 is TGTGCCTGGAGTGGGGGGGTCTCCTACGAGCAGTACTTC.

The chain has TRBV3-1 (or the pseudogene TRBV3-2) and TRBJ1-1; D possibly corresponds to TRBD1 (5 bases). The CDR3 loop spans 12 amino acids. CDR1 is LGHDT, CDR2 YNNKEL, per germline (reference sequence). V was trimmed by 1 base and J by 8 bases, leaving 8 bases between them. The CDR3 here is CASSQVAGEAFF. CDR3 sequence (DNA): TGTGCCAGCAGCCAAGTCGCAGGGGAAGCTTTCTTT.

The chain carries TRBV10-3 and TRBJ1-6; D is unresolved. V lost 6 bases to trimming and J lost 4 bases, with 4 bases between them. CDR3 length: 12 amino acids. Germline CDR1 ENHRY, CDR2 SYGVKD. CDR3 DNA: TGTGCCATCAGCCTGTATAATTCACCCCTCCACTTT. Translated: CAISLYNSPLHF.

The rearrangement links TRBV4-2 to TRBJ1-1; no clear D. The V gene's germline CDR1 is LGHNA and CDR2 YNFKEQ. The CDR3 is made up of 15 amino acids. The germline V and J ends were trimmed by 0 bases and 6 bases, with 14 bases remaining between them. CDR3 protein: CASSQEGKWTAEAFF. The CDR3, as DNA: TGTGCCAGCAGCCAAGAAGGCAAGTGGACTGCTGAAGCTTTCTTT.

The sample holds one count of this clone. The chain uses TRBV7-5 and TRBJ1-1. TRBV7-5 is deemed a pseudogene. This CDR3 has 14 amino acids. The CDR3 DNA reads as TGTGCCAGAAGCTTAGTGGTCTATAACACTGAAGCTTTCTTT. This encodes CARSLVVYNTEAFF.